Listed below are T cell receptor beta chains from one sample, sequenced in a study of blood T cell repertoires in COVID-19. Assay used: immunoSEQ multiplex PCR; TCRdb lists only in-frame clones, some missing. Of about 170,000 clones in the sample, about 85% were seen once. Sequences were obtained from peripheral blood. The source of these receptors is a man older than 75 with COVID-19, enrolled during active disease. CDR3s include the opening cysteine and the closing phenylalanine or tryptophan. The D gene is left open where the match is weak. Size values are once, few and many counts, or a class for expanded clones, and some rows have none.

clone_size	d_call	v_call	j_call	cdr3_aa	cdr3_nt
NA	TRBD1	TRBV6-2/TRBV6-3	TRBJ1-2	CASSPYRGGYGYTF	TGTGCCAGCAGTCCCTACAGGGGTGGCTATGGCTACACCTTC
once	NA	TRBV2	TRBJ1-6	CARQGRARNSPLHF	TGTGCCAGACAGGGAAGGGCCCGAAATTCACCCCTCCACTTT
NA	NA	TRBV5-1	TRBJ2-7	CASSPGHRDYEQYF	TGCGCCAGCAGCCCGGGACATCGGGACTACGAGCAGTACTTC
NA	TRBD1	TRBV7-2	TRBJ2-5	CASSLDRGQETQYF	TGTGCCAGCAGTCTGGACAGGGGGCAAGAGACCCAGTACTTC
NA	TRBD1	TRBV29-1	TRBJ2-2	CSVSDRGLTGELFF	TGCAGCGTTTCGGACAGGGGGCTCACCGGGGAGCTGTTTTTT
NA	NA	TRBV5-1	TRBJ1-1	CASSLEDMNTEAFF	TGCGCCAGCAGCTTGGAGGACATGAACACTGAAGCTTTCTTT
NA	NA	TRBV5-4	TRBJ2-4	CATRSRSPEMHIQYF	TGTGCCACCCGGAGTAGGAGCCCGGAGATGCACATTCAGTACTTC
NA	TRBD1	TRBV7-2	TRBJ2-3	CASSLRQGGTDTQYF	TGTGCCAGCAGCTTACGACAGGGTGGAACAGATACGCAGTATTTT
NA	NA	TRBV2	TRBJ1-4	CASSEERGILFF	TGTGCCAGCAGTGAAGAGCGGGGAATACTGTTTTTT
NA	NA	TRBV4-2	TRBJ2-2	CASSQRGGANTGELFF	TGTGCCAGCAGCCAAAGGGGGGGGGCGAACACCGGGGAGCTGTTTTTT
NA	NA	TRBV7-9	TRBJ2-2	CASSPRRREGGELFF	TGTGCCAGCAGCCCCCGGCGCAGGGAAGGCGGGGAGCTGTTTTTT
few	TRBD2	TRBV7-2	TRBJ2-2	CASSLLAGANTGELFF	TGTGCCAGCAGCTTACTAGCGGGGGCGAACACCGGGGAGCTGTTTTTT
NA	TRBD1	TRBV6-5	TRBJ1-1	CASTRQGGEAFF	TGTGCCAGCACCCGACAGGGCGGTGAAGCTTTCTTT
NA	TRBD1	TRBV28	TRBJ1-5	CASSKQGAYQPQHF	TGTGCCAGCAGTAAGCAGGGGGCCTATCAGCCCCAGCATTTT
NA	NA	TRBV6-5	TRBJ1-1	CASSSYRADTEAFF	TGTGCCAGCAGCTCATACAGGGCGGACACTGAAGCTTTCTTT
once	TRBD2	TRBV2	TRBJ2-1	CASTLAGGYNEQFF	TGTGCCAGCACCCTAGCGGGGGGCTACAATGAGCAGTTCTTC
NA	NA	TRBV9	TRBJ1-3	CASSPLILPGNTIYF	TGTGCCAGCAGCCCACTTATCCTACCGGGAAACACCATATATTTT
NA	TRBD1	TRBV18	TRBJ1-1	CASSPRQGSVKNTEAFF	TGTGCCAGCTCACCACGACAGGGATCAGTCAAAAACACTGAAGCTTTCTTT
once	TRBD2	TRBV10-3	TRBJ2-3	CAISREGGANTDTQYF	TGTGCCATCAGCCGGGAGGGGGGAGCGAACACAGATACGCAGTATTTT
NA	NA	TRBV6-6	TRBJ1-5	CASRSQVSNQPQHF	TGTGCCAGCAGATCTCAGGTCTCCAATCAGCCCCAGCATTTT
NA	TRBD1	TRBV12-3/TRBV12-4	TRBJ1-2	CASSAQGGLGYTF	TGTGCCAGCAGTGCACAGGGGGGGCTCGGCTACACCTTC
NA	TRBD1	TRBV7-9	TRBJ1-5	CASSLALRDSRNQPQHF	TGTGCCAGCAGCTTAGCCCTCCGGGACAGTCGCAATCAGCCCCAGCATTTT
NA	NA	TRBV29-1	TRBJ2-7	CSAGDTYEQYF	TGCAGCGCTGGCGATACCTACGAGCAGTACTTC
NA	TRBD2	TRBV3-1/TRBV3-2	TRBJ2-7	CASSQGEGYEQYF	TGTGCCAGCAGCCAGGGGGAGGGCTACGAGCAGTACTTC
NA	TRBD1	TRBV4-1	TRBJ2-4	CASSQGTGMSKNIQYF	TGCGCCAGCAGCCAAGGGACAGGGATGAGTAAAAACATTCAGTACTTC
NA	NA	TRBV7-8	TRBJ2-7	CASSLATSKYEQYF	TGTGCCAGCAGCTTAGCGACTAGTAAATACGAGCAGTACTTC
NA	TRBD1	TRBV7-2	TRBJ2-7	CASSLNWGTGGSSYEQYF	TGTGCCAGCAGCTTAAATTGGGGAACAGGGGGGAGCTCCTACGAGCAGTACTTC
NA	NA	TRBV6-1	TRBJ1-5	CASSEGTRGNQPQHF	TGTGCCAGCAGTGAAGGGACCAGGGGCAATCAGCCCCAGCATTTT
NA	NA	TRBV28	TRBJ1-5	CASSSLRDQPQHF	TGTGCCAGCAGTTCCCTTCGGGATCAGCCCCAGCATTTT
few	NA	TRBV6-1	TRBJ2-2	CASSEGPFYTGELFF	TGTGCCAGCAGTGAAGGGCCCTTTTACACCGGGGAGCTGTTTTTT
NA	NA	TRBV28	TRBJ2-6	CASSVTGNSGANVLTF	TGTGCCAGCAGCGTCACAGGCAACTCTGGGGCCAACGTCCTGACTTTC
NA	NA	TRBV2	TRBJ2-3	CASSEQSTDTQYF	TGTGCCAGCAGTGAACAGAGCACAGATACGCAGTATTTT
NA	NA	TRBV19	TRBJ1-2	CASSISGQRGYTF	TGTGCCAGTAGTATCTCAGGGCAACGGGGCTACACCTTC
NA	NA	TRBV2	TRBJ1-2	CASRAPSGRGGYTF	TGTGCCAGCAGAGCCCCCTCTGGGAGGGGTGGCTACACCTTC
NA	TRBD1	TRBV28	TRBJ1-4	CASTEGADEKLFF	TGTGCCAGCACGGAGGGGGCAGATGAAAAACTGTTTTTT
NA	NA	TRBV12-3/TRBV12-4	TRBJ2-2	CASSYRAGELFF	TGTGCCAGCAGTTACAGGGCCGGGGAGCTGTTTTTT
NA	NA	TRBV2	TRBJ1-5	CASSKGGINQPQHF	TGTGCCAGCAGTAAGGGAGGGATCAATCAGCCCCAGCATTTT